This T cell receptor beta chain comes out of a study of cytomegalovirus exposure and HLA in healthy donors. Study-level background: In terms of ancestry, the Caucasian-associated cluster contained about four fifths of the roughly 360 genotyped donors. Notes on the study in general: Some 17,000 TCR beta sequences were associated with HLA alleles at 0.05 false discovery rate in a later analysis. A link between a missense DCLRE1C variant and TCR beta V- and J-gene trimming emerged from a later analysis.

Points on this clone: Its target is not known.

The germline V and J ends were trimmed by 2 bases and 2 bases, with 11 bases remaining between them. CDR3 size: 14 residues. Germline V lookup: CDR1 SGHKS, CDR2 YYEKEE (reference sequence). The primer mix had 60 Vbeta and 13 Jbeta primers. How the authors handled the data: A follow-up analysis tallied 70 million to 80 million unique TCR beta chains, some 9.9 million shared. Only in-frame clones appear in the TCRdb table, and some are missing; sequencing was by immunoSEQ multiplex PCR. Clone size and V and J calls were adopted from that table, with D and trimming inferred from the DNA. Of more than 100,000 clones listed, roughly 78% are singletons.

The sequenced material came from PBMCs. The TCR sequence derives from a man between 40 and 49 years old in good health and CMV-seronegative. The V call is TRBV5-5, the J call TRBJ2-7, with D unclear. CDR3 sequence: CASSFIEQAYEQYF. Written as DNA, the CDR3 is TGTGCCAGCAGCTTTATAGAGCAGGCCTACGAGCAGTACTTC.